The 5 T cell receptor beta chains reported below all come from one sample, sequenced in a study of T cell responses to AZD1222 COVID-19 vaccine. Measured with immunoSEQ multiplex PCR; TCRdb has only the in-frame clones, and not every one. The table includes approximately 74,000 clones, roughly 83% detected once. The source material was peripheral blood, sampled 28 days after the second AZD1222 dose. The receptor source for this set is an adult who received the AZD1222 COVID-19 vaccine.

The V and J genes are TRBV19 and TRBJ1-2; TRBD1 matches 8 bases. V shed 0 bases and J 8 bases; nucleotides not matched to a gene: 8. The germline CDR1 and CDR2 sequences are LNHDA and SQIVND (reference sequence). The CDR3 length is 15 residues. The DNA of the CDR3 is TGTGCCAGTAGTATAGAAGGGCAGGGGGCTAGAGGCTACACCTTC. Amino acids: CASSIEGQGARGYTF.

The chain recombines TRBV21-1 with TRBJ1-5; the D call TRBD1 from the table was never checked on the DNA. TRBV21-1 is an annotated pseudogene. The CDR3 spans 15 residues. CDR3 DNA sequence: TGTGCCAGCAGCAGTCAAGACAGGGGCGTTGGGCCCCAGCATTTT. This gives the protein CASSSQDRGVGPQHF.

In nucleotides, the CDR3 is TGTGCCAGCAGCCCCGACCCCAAAAATGAGCAGTTCTTC. Amino acid sequence: CASSPDPKNEQFF. The V gene is TRBV11-2, the J gene TRBJ2-1; D unclear. V was pared by 5 bases and J by 7 bases, with 12 bases between. This CDR3 region has 13 residues. The germline V gene has CDR1 SGHAT and CDR2 FQNNGV.

CDR3 sequence reads: CAIRYGQGGLNTEAFF. The CDR3 DNA follows: TGTGCCATCAGATACGGACAGGGGGGATTGAACACTGAAGCTTTCTTT. The chain recombines TRBV10-3 with TRBJ1-1, with 10 nucleotides matching TRBD1. Germline V CDR1 and CDR2: ENHRY, SYGVKD. Unmatched junction bases numbered 7, after V lost 6 bases and J lost 0 bases. This CDR3 region has 16 residues.

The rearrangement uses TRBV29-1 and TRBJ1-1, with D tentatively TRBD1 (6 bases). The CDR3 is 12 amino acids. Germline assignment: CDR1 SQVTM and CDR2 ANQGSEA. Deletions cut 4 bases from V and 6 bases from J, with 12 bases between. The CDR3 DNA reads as TGCAGCGTTGTACAGGGAACCGCTGAAGCTTTCTTT. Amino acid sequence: CSVVQGTAEAFF.